Shown below are 27 T cell receptor beta chains from a single sample sequenced in a study of T cells in Graves' hyperthyroidism and ophthalmopathy. RNA transcripts yielded amplified TCR beta CDR3 regions. HTBI primers were used for first-round RT-PCR of the TCR CDR3. TCRdb analysed the multiplex PCR reads with MiXCR anew, one entry per CDR3 protein. The sample includes over 700,000 distinct CDR3 sequences, roughly 32% of them seen just once. The specimen was blood. Receptors originate from a woman aged 40-49 years with Graves' hyperthyroidism.

As for this clonotype: One end of the junction does not line up with germline, which may come from a read error. The J gene is TRBJ1-6, the V gene TRBV3-1, with unresolved D. This CDR3 spans 14 amino acids. Germline V gene lookup returns CDR1 LGHDT and CDR2 YNNKEL (reference sequence). This CDR3 is CTSSQDHQETPLHF. CDR3 coding DNA: TGTACCAGCAGCCAAGATCACCAGGAAACACCCCTCCACTTT.

This clonotype showed up just once. The gene calls are TRBV7-3 and TRBJ2-7, with D possibly matching TRBD2 (6 bases). This CDR3 comprises 14 residues. Looked up from germline, CDR1 is SGHTA and CDR2 is FQGTGA. Deletions cut 6 bases from V and 1 base from J, with 13 bases between. The CDR3 region is CASSGAGMSYEQYF. As DNA, the CDR3 is TGTGCCAGCAGTGGAGCGGGTATGTCCTACGAGCAGTACTTC. Together with reference TRBV7-3 and TRBJ2-7, the CDR3 gives the full variable domain: GAGVSQTPSNKVTEKGKYVELRCDPISGHTALYWYRQSLGQGPEFLIYFQGTGAADDSGLPNDRFFAVRPEGSVSTLKIQRTERGDSAVYLCASSGAGMSYEQYFGPGTRLTVT.

Ten or more counts support this clonotype. This chain connects TRBV5-5 to TRBJ1-2; the match to TRBD1 covers 10 bases. With V trimmed by 4 bases and J by 5 bases, 11 bases remained unmatched. Looked up from germline, CDR1 is SGHKS and CDR2 is YYEKEE (reference sequence). The CDR3 is made up of 16 amino acids. The CDR3 loop reads CASSTTAGTGVYGYTF. The DNA of the CDR3 is TGTGCCAGCAGCACGACAGCCGGGACAGGGGTGTATGGCTACACCTTC.

V and J are TRBV20-1 and TRBJ1-1; possible D gene TRBD1, 6 bases. This CDR3 region has 15 residues. CDR1 DFQATT and CDR2 SNEGSKA come from the germline V gene (reference sequence). Trimming removed 2 bases at V and 5 bases at J, with 18 bases between. For the CDR3, the DNA is TGCAGTGCTAGATCCGGAAGGGGCAGGGGTACTGAAGCTTTCTTT. It specifies CSARSGRGRGTEAFF.

The chain employs TRBV20-1 and TRBJ2-5; the D is unclear. The J call could be wrong; TRBJ2-1 is a better fit for the DNA end. This CDR3 has 11 amino acids. Germline values: CDR1 DFQATT, CDR2 SNEGSKA (reference sequence). The CDR3 DNA is TGCAGTGCTAGGGCAAACAATGAGCAGTTCTTC. This sequence encodes CSARANNEQFF.

This clonotype occurred many times. This chain joins TRBV12-3 or TRBV12-4 and TRBJ1-1; unclear D gene. CDR3 length: 13 amino acids. Trimming removed 7 bases from V and 1 base from J, with 10 bases in between. The CDR3 nucleotides are TGTGCCAGCAATGGCCCAAGGAACACTGAAGCTTTCTTT. Protein: CASNGPRNTEAFF.

The chain recombines TRBV7-2 with TRBJ1-6, with 7 bases aligning to TRBD1. The CDR3 runs to 17 residues. Germline V CDR1 and CDR2: SGHTA, FQGNSA. With 0 bases clipped from V and 10 bases from J, the junction kept 12 bases outside the gene matches. CDR3 sequence reads: CASSLASGGQAVSPLHF. For the CDR3, the DNA is TGTGCCAGCAGCTTAGCCTCGGGTGGACAGGCAGTATCACCCCTCCACTTT.

Note on this clonotype: A read error may account for a junction end that differs from germline. The gene calls are TRBV7-9 and TRBJ1-2, with D maybe TRBD1 (5 bases). Germline CDR1 reads SEHNR; CDR2 reads FQNEAQ (reference sequence). The CDR3 is made up of 19 amino acids. DNA of the CDR3: TGCGCCAGCAGCCAACCAGCTCCTTATCCTTCTGGGGACTCTGATGGCTACACCTTC. It translates to CASSQPAPYPSGDSDGYTF.

The chain is built from TRBV4-1 and TRBJ2-5; D may be TRBD2 (8 bases). Germline CDR1 and CDR2: MGHRA and YSYEKL. V gave up 1 base and J gave up 5 bases, with 17 bases separating them. The CDR3 consists of 16 residues. The CDR3 region is CASSQVRTGGGETQYF. Written as DNA, the CDR3 is TGCGCCAGCAGCCAAGTCCGGACGGGAGGGGGCGAGACCCAGTACTTC.

The V call is TRBV5-8, the J call TRBJ1-3; possible D gene TRBD1, 6 bases. Trimming stripped 4 bases from V and 4 bases from J, with 18 bases between. This CDR3 has 16 amino acids. The germline gives CDR1 SGHTS, CDR2 YDEGEE. The CDR3 loop reads CASSTQHRVTGNTIYF. DNA for the CDR3: TGTGCCAGCAGCACGCAGCACAGGGTGACCGGAAACACCATATATTTT.

This clonotype was seen only a few times. The chain employs TRBV6-6 and TRBJ2-7; possible D gene TRBD2, 5 bases. This CDR3 has 14 residues. The V end lost 7 bases, the J end lost 3 bases, and 16 bases lay between the germline ends. Germline V gives CDR1 MNHNY, CDR2 SVGAGI (reference sequence). CDR3 protein: CASTLANINYEQYF. Here the CDR3 DNA reads TGTGCCAGCACTCTAGCAAATATCAACTACGAGCAGTACTTC.

This clonotype was seen more than once but under ten times. This sequence joins TRBV2 and TRBJ1-1; D call uncertain. The V gene's germline CDR1 is SNHLY and CDR2 FYNNEI. V was cut by 11 bases and J by 0 bases, with 10 bases left in between. The CDR3 is 12 residues long. The CDR3 loop is CAWSIMNTEAFF. The CDR3, as DNA: TGTGCCTGGAGTATCATGAACACTGAAGCTTTCTTT.

This clonotype was counted a single time. The limits of the CDR3 on the DNA are not certain, so only TCRdb's listed CDR3 is given. The V gene is TRBV10-3, the J gene TRBJ1-4; the DNA was not compared with TRBD1, the D call given in the table. Germline V gene lookup returns CDR1 ENHRY and CDR2 SYGVKD. Ends included, the CDR3 has 24 residues. The CDR3 spells CAIAGTGTHEQYFGPGPRKEKLFF.

This clonotype was observed a few times. The chain carries TRBV12-3 or TRBV12-4 and TRBJ1-6; a possible D gene is TRBD1 (6 bases). CDR3 length: 13 residues. V lost 6 bases and J 12 bases, leaving 15 bases between the germline ends. The CDR3 loop is CASSPDWGLPLHF. For the CDR3, the DNA is TGTGCCAGCAGCCCAGATTGGGGGCTACCCCTCCACTTT.

This chain uses TRBV29-1 with TRBJ1-3, with D uncertain. The CDR3 contains 14 residues. The V end lost 3 bases, the J end lost 8 bases, and 17 bases lay between the germline ends. The germline V gene encodes CDR1 SQVTM and CDR2 ANQGSEA. Written as DNA, the CDR3 is TGCAGCGTTGAGGCCAGAAACTATGGCTACACCATATATTTT. It is translated as CSVEARNYGYTIYF.

This clonotype was seen many times. The chain is built from TRBV9 and TRBJ2-7; TRBD1 matches at 7 bases. CDR3 length equals 16 residues. With V trimmed by 0 bases and J by 0 bases, 6 bases remained unmatched. Per germline, CDR1 SGDLS and CDR2 YYNGEE. CDR3 sequence reads: CASSVDAGGNSYEQYF. Written as DNA, the CDR3 is TGTGCCAGCAGCGTAGATGCAGGGGGAAACTCCTACGAGCAGTACTTC.

This clonotype was found once. A much larger clone lies one base from this, so it may be a read error. The genes are TRBV27 and TRBJ1-1; 10 bases fit TRBD1. There are 14 residues in the CDR3. Germline values: CDR1 MNHEY, CDR2 SMNVEV (reference sequence). J lost 2 bases, V lost 7 bases, and 4 bases had no gene match. CDR3 loop: CASTWTGGNTEAFF. The CDR3 DNA sequence: TGTGCCAGCACCTGGACAGGGGGAAACACTGAAGCTTTCTTT.

CDR3 bases: TGTGCCAGCACCCCTTGTAGCAATCAGCCCCAGCATTTT. It encodes CASTPCSNQPQHF. The chain recombines TRBV7-8 with TRBJ1-5; D remains unclear. Germline CDR1 SGHVS, CDR2 FQNEAQ. The CDR3 length is 13 residues. V lost 7 bases and J 0 bases, leaving 7 bases between the germline ends.

This clonotype was recorded many times. The CDR3 loop reads CASTPSTGGGYTF. As DNA, the CDR3 is TGTGCCAGCACCCCTTCGACCGGAGGGGGTTACACCTTC. V usage is TRBV6-5 and J usage is TRBJ1-2; D is possibly TRBD1 (6 bases). V lost 7 bases and J lost 11, with 20 bases in between. The CDR3 has 13 residues. The V gene's germline CDR1 is MNHEY and CDR2 SVGAGI.

This clonotype has only a few counts. This chain uses TRBV20-1 with TRBJ2-2; no firm D call. Trimming pared 3 bases from V and 5 bases from J, leaving 7 bases between. This CDR3 spans 12 amino acids. The germline gives CDR1 DFQATT, CDR2 SNEGSKA (reference sequence). The CDR3 nucleotides are TGCAGTGCTAGGGCTGGGACCGGGGAGCTGTTTTTT. Its translation is CSARAGTGELFF.

This clonotype was picked up many times. The rearrangement links TRBV11-2 to TRBJ1-1; D is uncertain. The V and J ends lost 3 bases and 11 bases respectively, with 13 bases between them. The CDR3 runs 12 residues. The germline CDR1 and CDR2 sequences are SGHAT and FQNNGV. The CDR3 is CASSLIGVLAFF. The CDR3 coding sequence is TGTGCCAGCAGCTTGATCGGGGTTTTGGCTTTCTTT.

As DNA, the CDR3 is TGTGCCACCAGTGATTTGCCCCAGCATTTT. It specifies CATSDLPQHF. The V call is TRBV24-1, the J call TRBJ1-5, with D uncertain. This CDR3 has 10 amino acids. Per the germline V gene, CDR1 is KGHDR and CDR2 is SFDVKD. V dropped 0 bases and J dropped 10 bases, with 0 bases sitting between them.

This clonotype came up a few times. J is TRBJ1-1 and V is TRBV6-6; TRBD1 is a possible D gene (5 bases). The germline CDR1 and CDR2 sequences are MNHNY and SVGAGI (reference sequence). The CDR3 is 18 residues long. The V and J ends lost 2 bases and 5 bases respectively, with 24 bases between them. CDR3 coding DNA: TGTGCCAGCAGTTACAGAACGCCGGGACGAGGTTCGAGGACTGAAGCTTTCTTT. It yields the protein CASSYRTPGRGSRTEAFF.

For this clonotype: At one of its ends the junction is not consistent with the germline gene, which may arise from a read error. V and J are TRBV5-1 and TRBJ1-1; 7 bases align to TRBD1. This CDR3 has 17 residues. The V gene's germline CDR1 is SGHRS and CDR2 YFSETQ. The CDR3 nucleotides are TGTGCCAGCAGCTTAGCGACTGGGACAGCCATGAACACTGAAGCTTTCTTT. It is translated as CASSLATGTAMNTEAFF.

This sequence joins TRBV6-5 and TRBJ2-5; D is perhaps TRBD1 (6 bases). There are 15 residues in the CDR3. Trimming stripped 5 bases from V and 1 base from J, with 14 bases between. Germline loops: CDR1 MNHEY, CDR2 SVGAGI. CDR3 nucleotides: TGTGCCAGCAGTGACAGGACAGCGACCCAAGAGACCCAGTACTTC. This sequence encodes CASSDRTATQETQYF.

This clonotype has a handful of counts. The CDR3 here is CASSLFRENTGELFF. The CDR3 coding sequence is TGTGCCAGCAGCTTATTTCGAGAGAACACCGGGGAGCTGTTTTTT. The chain combines TRBV11-2 with TRBJ2-2; D uncertain. The germline CDR1 and CDR2 sequences are SGHAT and FQNNGV. CDR3 length: 15 residues. Deletions cut 2 bases from V and 1 base from J, with 8 bases between. Full variable domain (rest looked up from reference TRBV11-2 and TRBJ2-2): EAGVAQSPRYKIIEKRQSVAFWCNPISGHATLYWYQQILGQGPKLLIQFQNNGVVDDSQLPKDRFSAERLKGVDSTLKIQPAKLEDSAVYLCASSLFRENTGELFFGEGSRLTVL.

This clonotype was seen once. This chain connects TRBV2 to TRBJ1-6; perhaps TRBD1 as D (5 bases). The V gene lost 6 bases and the J gene lost 7 bases, with 19 bases spanning the gap. In germline, CDR1 is SNHLY, CDR2 FYNNEI. This CDR3 has 16 amino acids. CDR3 region: CASRETGSGANSPLHF. The CDR3 DNA reads as TGTGCCAGCAGGGAAACGGGCTCTGGGGCCAATTCACCCCTCCACTTT.